This section outlines one T cell receptor (beta chain) sequence together with its context. The antigen is unknown. The PCR made use of 60 Vbeta and 13 Jbeta primers. The protocol was immunoSEQ multiplex PCR, while the TCRdb copy is restricted to in-frame clones and leaves out a portion. This table has about 80,000 clones, over 70% appearing once. The sample comes from a study of cytomegalovirus exposure and HLA in healthy donors. General study findings and limits: Researchers had no immune exposure information except CMV serostatus available. According to an earlier analysis, most TCR beta V segments yielded productive rearrangements about 87% or about 30% of the time. HLA allele associations emerged for some 16,000 TCR beta sequences in a later analysis, at 0.05 false discovery rate.

Per germline, CDR1 PRHDT and CDR2 FYEKMQ (reference sequence). The CDR3 has 14 residues. V lost 7 bases to trimming and J lost 2 bases; unmatched junction nucleotides: 7. The sequenced material came from PBMCs. This receptor was identified in a man between 50 and 59 years old in good health and CMV-seropositive. V gene TRBV13 combines with J gene TRBJ2-7; the match to TRBD2 covers 8 bases. CDR3 coding DNA: TGTGCCAGCACCAGCGGGAGTCGGGCCTACGAGCAGTACTTC. Amino acid sequence: CASTSGSRAYEQYF.